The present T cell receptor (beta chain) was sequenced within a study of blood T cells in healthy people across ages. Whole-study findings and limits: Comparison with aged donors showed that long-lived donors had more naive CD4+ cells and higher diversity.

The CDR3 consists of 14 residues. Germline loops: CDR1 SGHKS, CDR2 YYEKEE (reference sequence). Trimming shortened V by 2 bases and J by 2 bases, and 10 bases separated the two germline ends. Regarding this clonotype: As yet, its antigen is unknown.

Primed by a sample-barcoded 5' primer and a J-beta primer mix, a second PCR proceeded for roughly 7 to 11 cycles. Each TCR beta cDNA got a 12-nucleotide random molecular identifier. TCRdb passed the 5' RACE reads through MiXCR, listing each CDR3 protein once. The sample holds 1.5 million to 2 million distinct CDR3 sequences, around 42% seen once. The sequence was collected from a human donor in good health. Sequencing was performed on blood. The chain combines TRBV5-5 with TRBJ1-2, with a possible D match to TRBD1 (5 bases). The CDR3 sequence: CASSFDSRNYGYTF. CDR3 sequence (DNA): TGTGCCAGCAGCTTTGACAGCAGAAACTATGGCTACACCTTC. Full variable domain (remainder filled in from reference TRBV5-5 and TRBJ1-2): DAGVTQSPTHLIKTRGQQVTLRCSPISGHKSVSWYQQVLGQGPQFIFQYYEKEERGRGNFPDRFSARQFPNYSSELNVNALLLGDSALYLCASSFDSRNYGYTFGSGTRLTVV.